This is a list of T cell receptor beta chains from one sample in a study of blood T cells in healthy people across ages. TCRdb ran MiXCR on the 5' RACE reads and lists one entry per CDR3 protein. The sample lists some 1.1 million distinct CDR3 sequences, more than 30% seen once, with less than 15% in the top ten. The sequenced material came from blood. Receptor source: a man younger than 30 in good health. Each CDR3 is given with its conserved first and last residue. The D gene is left open where the match is weak. Size is omitted from some rows. Given values are once, few, many or a class for expanded clones.

TRBV18	NA	few	TRBJ2-1	TGTGCCAGCTCACCAACGAATCCCCCCTACAATGAGCAGTTCTTC	CASSPTNPPYNEQFF
TRBV27	TRBD1	NA	TRBJ1-2	TGTGCCAGCAGTTCCCTGGGACAGGGGGCTAGTGGCTACACCTTC	CASSSLGQGASGYTF
TRBV11-2	NA	few	TRBJ2-5	TGTGCCAGCGGGACCGGGAATCAAGAGACCCAGTACTTC	CASGTGNQETQYF
TRBV13	NA	NA	TRBJ1-2	TGTGCCAGCAGCTTATCGACAGGCCCCAACTATGGCTACACCTTC	CASSLSTGPNYGYTF
TRBV20-1	NA	many	TRBJ1-2	TGCAGTGCTAGAGAAACCCCAGGGCTGACTGGCTACACCTTC	CSARETPGLTGYTF
TRBV7-9	TRBD1	NA	TRBJ1-4	TGTGCCAGCAGCCTACAGGGGGCTAGCGAAAAACTGTTTTTT	CASSLQGASEKLFF
TRBV7-9	NA	once	TRBJ1-4	TGTGCCAGCAGCCGAGGAGTCGGGGAGGTGTTTTTT	CASSRGVGEVFF
TRBV5-1	TRBD1	many	TRBJ2-7	TGCGCCAGCAGGCCCGGGACAGGTTCCTACGAGCAGTACTTC	CASRPGTGSYEQYF
TRBV5-1	NA	NA	TRBJ2-2	TGCGCCAGCAGCTCCCGGACGGATCGGCTGTTTTTT	CASSSRTDRLFF
TRBV7-9	NA	NA	TRBJ1-6	TGTGCCAGCAGCTTCCAGGAAGGTTCACCCCTCCACTTT	CASSFQEGSPLHF
TRBV29-1	NA	once	TRBJ2-6	TGCAGCGTCAGCGGAAGCTCTGGGGCCAACGTCCTGACTTTC	CSVSGSSGANVLTF
TRBV11-2	NA	NA	TRBJ1-2	TGTGCCAGCAGCTCTGACCGAAGCTACACCTTC	CASSSDRSYTF
TRBV12-3/TRBV12-4	TRBD1	many	TRBJ2-3	TGTGCCAGCAGCTCACCGGGACAGAACACAGATACGCAGTATTTT	CASSSPGQNTDTQYF
TRBV7-2	NA	NA	TRBJ1-2	TGTGCCAGCAGCTTAGATACCGTTAACTATGGCTACACCTTC	CASSLDTVNYGYTF
TRBV12-3/TRBV12-4	TRBD1	NA	TRBJ1-2	TGTGCCAGCAGTTTTCGGGACAGCTCAAGCTACACCTTC	CASSFRDSSSYTF
TRBV20-1	NA	NA	TRBJ1-2	TGCAGTGCTTATATCACGTCCTCGGGTGGCTACACCTTC	CSAYITSSGGYTF
TRBV27	NA	few	TRBJ1-1	TGTGCCAGCAGTTTATTATACGGGAACACTGAAGCTTTCTTT	CASSLLYGNTEAFF
TRBV5-6	NA	few	TRBJ2-1	TGTGCCAGCAGCTTATTGCAAGCATACAATGAGCAGTTCTTC	CASSLLQAYNEQFF
TRBV5-6	NA	few	TRBJ2-7	TGTGCCAGCAGCTTGTGGGGGGGGACAGCGATCTCCTACGAGCAGTACTTC	CASSLWGGTAISYEQYF
TRBV3-1	TRBD2	NA	TRBJ2-1	TGTGCCAGCAGCCAAGTATCTACTAGCGAGGAGTTCTTC	CASSQVSTSEEFF
TRBV24-1	NA	NA	TRBJ1-5	TGTGCCACCAGTGACGTGCGCAATCAGCCCCAGCATTTT	CATSDVRNQPQHF
TRBV5-5	NA	NA	TRBJ1-2	TGTGCCAGCAGCCGGACAGAATCTAACTATGGCTACACCTTC	CASSRTESNYGYTF
TRBV7-8	NA	NA	TRBJ2-5	TGTGCCAGCAGCTCGCCCCTCAGGGGTGTCGAGACCCAGTACTTC	CASSSPLRGVETQYF
TRBV6-2/TRBV6-3	NA	NA	TRBJ1-5	TGTGCCAGCAGTTACTCGGGGTACAGGAAATCCTATAGCAATCAGCCCCAGCATTTT	CASSYSGYRKSYSNQPQHF
TRBV2	NA	NA	TRBJ1-1	TGTGCCAGCAGTGTCAGGGTAATGAACACTGAAGCTTTCTTT	CASSVRVMNTEAFF
TRBV2	NA	once	TRBJ2-1	TGTGCCAGCAGGGGGCGAACGAGTGAGCAGTTCTTC	CASRGRTSEQFF
TRBV12-3/TRBV12-4	NA	few	TRBJ1-5	TGTGCCAGCAGTTTGGGTCCCCCCTCCAATCAGCCCCAGCATTTT	CASSLGPPSNQPQHF
TRBV11-1	NA	NA	TRBJ1-1	TGTGCCAGCACCATCACCAGGCAAACTGAAGCTTTCTTT	CASTITRQTEAFF
TRBV4-2	NA	NA	TRBJ2-5	TGTGCCAGTAGCCAAGCTTTGGGCAATGAGCAGTACTTC	CASSQALGNEQYF
TRBV7-8	NA	few	TRBJ2-5	TGTGCCAGCAGCTTAGATGGATTAGAGACCCAGTACTTC	CASSLDGLETQYF
TRBV27	NA	few	TRBJ2-3	TGTGCCAGCAGTTTCGGGGCCACTAGCACAGATACGCAGTATTTT	CASSFGATSTDTQYF
TRBV5-6	NA	NA	TRBJ2-1	TGTGCTAGCAGCTCCGGCCGTTCCAATGAGCGGTTCTTC	CASSSGRSNERFF
TRBV28	NA	once	TRBJ2-2	TGTGCCAGCAGTTTCGCGGGGGCACCGAACACCGGGGAGCTGTTTTTT	CASSFAGAPNTGELFF
TRBV3-1	NA	once	TRBJ1-5	TGTGCCAGCAGCCAATCCTGGGGACCTCAGCATTTT	CASSQSWGPQHF
TRBV29-1	NA	NA	TRBJ2-5	TGCAGCGTTGAGGGGTACGGTCAGGGAAGATCCCAGTACTTC	CSVEGYGQGRSQYF
TRBV7-6	NA	NA	TRBJ1-1	TGTGCCAGCAGACGCACGGGGGTCACTGAAGCTTTCTTT	CASRRTGVTEAFF
TRBV28	NA	NA	TRBJ2-3	TGTGCCAGCAGTTTACGGGCCCTAAGCACAGATACGCAGTATTTT	CASSLRALSTDTQYF
TRBV20-1	NA	NA	TRBJ2-1	TGCAGTGCTAGAACGGGACGTACCTACAATGAGCAGTTCTTC	CSARTGRTYNEQFF
TRBV20-1	NA	few	TRBJ2-3	TGCAGTGCCCCGAGGGGACCCCAGGCAGATACGCAGTATTTT	CSAPRGPQADTQYF
TRBV29-1	NA	NA	TRBJ1-2	TGCAGCGTTAAGCTCGCGAGGTATGGCTACACCTTC	CSVKLARYGYTF